Shown below are 6 T cell receptor beta chains from a single sample sequenced in a study of brain T cells in children with intractable seizures. Using immunoSEQ multiplex PCR, the repertoire was profiled, and TCRdb retains in-frame clones only, with some absent. Here the sample spans 80,000 or so clones, 85% to 95% being singletons. Specimen: peripheral blood, collected at surgery. The receptor set was obtained from a boy younger than two with tuberous sclerosis and intractable seizures.

J is TRBJ2-3 and V is TRBV12-5; TRBD1 is a possible D gene (6 bases). The V end was cut by 1 base, the J end by 4 bases, with 12 bases between. The germline V gene has CDR1 LGHNT and CDR2 FRNRAP. The CDR3 is made up of 15 amino acids. The CDR3 region has the DNA TGTGCTAGTGGTTTGGACAGGGTTCTTCCAGATACGCAGTATTTT. It translates to CASGLDRVLPDTQYF.

The chain joins TRBV6-5 to TRBJ1-6, with no clear D. CDR1 and CDR2 from the germline V gene are MNHEY and SVGAGI. With 2 bases removed from V and 7 bases from J, the gap between germline ends came to 6 bases. This CDR3 has 13 residues. CDR3 nucleotides: TGTGCCAGCAGTTACAACCTAAATTCACCCCTCCACTTT. Its translation is CASSYNLNSPLHF.

The rearrangement joins TRBV27 to TRBJ1-5; possibly TRBD1 for D (5 bases). This CDR3 region has 16 residues. Germline CDR1 MNHEY, CDR2 SMNVEV (reference sequence). Trimming cost V 3 bases and J 3 bases, with 15 bases left between them. The CDR3 reads CASSFSGTPHNQPQHF. In DNA, the CDR3 is TGTGCCAGCAGTTTTTCGGGGACCCCCCACAATCAGCCCCAGCATTTT.

The chain couples TRBV11-2 to TRBJ2-7; 8 positions agree with TRBD1. The J segment lost 5 bases and the V segment lost 6 bases, leaving 6 bases of the junction unmatched. This CDR3 region has 13 residues. CDR1 SGHAT and CDR2 FQNNGV come from the germline V gene. The CDR3 loop reads CASSTRGPDEQYF. CDR3 sequence (DNA): TGTGCCAGCAGTACCAGGGGGCCGGACGAGCAGTACTTC.

The chain uses TRBV6-5 and TRBJ2-1, with unresolved D. CDR3 length: 15 residues. V was clipped by 5 bases and J by 1 base, with 12 bases between them. Germline CDR1 and CDR2: MNHEY and SVGAGI. CDR3 sequence (DNA): TGTGCCAGCAGTCGGTCGGGTGTGTCCTACAATGAGCAGTTCTTC. It translates to CASSRSGVSYNEQFF.

The chain combines TRBV11-2 with TRBJ1-6; perhaps TRBD1 as D (6 bases). The CDR3 sequence is 14 residues long. Germline values: CDR1 SGHAT, CDR2 FQNNGV. The V end was cut by 4 bases, the J end by 7 bases, with 11 bases between. The CDR3 region is CASSYREGNSPLHF. Written as DNA, the CDR3 is TGTGCCAGCAGCTACAGGGAAGGGAATTCACCCCTCCACTTT.